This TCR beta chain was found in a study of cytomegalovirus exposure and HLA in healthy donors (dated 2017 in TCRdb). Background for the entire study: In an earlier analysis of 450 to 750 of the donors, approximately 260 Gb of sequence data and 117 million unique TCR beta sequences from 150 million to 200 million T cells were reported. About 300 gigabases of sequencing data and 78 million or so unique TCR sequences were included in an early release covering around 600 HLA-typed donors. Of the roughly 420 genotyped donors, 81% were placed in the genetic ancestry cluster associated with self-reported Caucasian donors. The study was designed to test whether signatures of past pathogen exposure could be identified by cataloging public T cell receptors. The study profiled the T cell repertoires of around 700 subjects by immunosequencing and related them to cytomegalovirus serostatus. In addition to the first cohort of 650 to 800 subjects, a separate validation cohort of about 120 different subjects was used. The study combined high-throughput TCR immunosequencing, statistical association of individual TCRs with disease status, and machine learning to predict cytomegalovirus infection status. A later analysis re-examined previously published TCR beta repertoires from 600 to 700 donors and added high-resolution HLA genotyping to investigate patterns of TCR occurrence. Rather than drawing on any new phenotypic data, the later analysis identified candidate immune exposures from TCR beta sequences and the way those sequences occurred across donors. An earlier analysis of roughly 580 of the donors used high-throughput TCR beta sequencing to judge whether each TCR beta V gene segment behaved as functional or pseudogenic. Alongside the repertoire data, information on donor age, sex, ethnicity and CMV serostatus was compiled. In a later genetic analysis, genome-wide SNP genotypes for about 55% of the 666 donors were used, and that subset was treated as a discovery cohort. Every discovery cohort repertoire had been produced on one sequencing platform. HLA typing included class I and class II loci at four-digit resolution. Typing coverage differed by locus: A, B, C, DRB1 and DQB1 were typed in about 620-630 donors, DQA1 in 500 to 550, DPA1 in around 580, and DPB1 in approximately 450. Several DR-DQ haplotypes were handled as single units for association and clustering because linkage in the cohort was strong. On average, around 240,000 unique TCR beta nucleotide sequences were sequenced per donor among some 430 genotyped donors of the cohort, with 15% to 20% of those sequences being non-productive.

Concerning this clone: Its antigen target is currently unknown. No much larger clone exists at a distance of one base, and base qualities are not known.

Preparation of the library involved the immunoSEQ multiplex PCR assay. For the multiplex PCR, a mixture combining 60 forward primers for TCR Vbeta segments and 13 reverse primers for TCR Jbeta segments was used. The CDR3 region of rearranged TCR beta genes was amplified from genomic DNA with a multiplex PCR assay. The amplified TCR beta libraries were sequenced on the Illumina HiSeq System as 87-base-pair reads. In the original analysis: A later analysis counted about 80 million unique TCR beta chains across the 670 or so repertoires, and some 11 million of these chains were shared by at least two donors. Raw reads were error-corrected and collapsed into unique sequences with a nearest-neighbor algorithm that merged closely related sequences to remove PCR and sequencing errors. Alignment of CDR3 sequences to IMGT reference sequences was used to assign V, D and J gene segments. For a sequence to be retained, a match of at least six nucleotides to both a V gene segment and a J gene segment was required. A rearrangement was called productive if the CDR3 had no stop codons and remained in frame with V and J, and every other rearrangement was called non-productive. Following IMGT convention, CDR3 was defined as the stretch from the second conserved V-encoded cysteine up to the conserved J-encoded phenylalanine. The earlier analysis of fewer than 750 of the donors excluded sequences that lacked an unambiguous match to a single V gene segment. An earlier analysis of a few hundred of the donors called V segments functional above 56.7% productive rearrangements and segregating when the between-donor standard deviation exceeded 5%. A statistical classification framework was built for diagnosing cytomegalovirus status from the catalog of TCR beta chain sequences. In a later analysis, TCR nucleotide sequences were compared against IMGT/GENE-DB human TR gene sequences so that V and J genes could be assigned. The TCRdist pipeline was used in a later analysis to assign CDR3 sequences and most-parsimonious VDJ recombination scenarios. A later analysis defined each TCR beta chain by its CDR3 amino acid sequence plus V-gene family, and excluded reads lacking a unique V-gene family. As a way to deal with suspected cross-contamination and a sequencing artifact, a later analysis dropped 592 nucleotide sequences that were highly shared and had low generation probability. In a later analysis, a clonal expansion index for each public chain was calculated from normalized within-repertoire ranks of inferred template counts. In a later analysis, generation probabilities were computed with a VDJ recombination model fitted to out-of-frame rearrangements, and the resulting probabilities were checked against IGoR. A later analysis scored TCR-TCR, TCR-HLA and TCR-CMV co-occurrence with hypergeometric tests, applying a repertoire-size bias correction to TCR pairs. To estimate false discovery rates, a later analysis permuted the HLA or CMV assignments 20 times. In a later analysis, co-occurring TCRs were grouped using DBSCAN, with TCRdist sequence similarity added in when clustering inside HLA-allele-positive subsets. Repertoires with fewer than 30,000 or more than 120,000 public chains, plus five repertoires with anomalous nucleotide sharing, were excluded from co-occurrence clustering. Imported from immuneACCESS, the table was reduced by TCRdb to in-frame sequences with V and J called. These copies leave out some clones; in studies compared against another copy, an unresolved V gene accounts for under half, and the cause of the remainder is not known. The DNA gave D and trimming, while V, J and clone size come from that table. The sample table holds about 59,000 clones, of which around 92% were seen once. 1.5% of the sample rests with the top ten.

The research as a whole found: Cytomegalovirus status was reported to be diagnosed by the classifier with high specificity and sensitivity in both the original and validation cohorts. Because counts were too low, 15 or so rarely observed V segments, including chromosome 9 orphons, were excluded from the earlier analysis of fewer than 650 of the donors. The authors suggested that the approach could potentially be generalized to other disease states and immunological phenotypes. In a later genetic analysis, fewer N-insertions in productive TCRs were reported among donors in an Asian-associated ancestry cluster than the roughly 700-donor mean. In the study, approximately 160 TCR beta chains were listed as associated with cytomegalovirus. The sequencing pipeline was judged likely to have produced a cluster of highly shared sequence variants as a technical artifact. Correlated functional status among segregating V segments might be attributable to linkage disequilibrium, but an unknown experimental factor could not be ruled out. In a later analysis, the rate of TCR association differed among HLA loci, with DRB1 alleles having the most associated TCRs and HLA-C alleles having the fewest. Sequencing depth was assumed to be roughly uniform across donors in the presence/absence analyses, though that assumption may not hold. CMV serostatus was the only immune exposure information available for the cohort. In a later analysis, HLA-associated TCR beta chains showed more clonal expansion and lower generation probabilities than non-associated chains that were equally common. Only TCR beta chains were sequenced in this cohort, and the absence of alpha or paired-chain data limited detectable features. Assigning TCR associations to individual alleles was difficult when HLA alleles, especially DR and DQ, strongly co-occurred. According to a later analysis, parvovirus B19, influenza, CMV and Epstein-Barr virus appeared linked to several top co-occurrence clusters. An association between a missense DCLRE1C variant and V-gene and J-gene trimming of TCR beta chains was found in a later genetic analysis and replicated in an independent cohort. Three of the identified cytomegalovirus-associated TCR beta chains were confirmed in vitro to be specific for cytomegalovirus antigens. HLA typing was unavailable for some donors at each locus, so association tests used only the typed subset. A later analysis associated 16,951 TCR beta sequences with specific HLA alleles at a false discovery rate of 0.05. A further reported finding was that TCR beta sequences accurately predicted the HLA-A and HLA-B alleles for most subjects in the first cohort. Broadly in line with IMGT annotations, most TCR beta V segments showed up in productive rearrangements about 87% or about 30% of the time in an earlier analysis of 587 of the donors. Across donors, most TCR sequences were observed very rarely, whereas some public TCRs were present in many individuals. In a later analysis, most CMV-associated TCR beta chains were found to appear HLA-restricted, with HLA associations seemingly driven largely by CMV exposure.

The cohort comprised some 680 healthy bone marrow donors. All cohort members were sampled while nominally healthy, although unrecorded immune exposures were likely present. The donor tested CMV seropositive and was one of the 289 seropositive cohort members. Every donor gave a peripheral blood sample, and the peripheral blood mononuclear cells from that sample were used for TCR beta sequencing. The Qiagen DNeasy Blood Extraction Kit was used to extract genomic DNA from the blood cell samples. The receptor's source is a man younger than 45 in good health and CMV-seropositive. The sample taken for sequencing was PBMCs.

The CDR3 protein is CSASGQGELFF. The sequenced DNA: TGCAGTGCTAGCGGACAGGGGGAGCTGTTTTTT. The chain is made from TRBV20-1 and TRBJ2-2; a weak D assignment points to TRBD1 (6 bases agree). The CDR1 and CDR2 encoded by the germline V gene (reference sequence) are DFQATT and SNEGSKA. The CDR3 covers 11 residues, taking in both the cysteine and the phenylalanine. Only the CDR3 DNA is retained, 33 bases long and in frame from the first base. Trimming at the junction amounts to 3 bases on V and 8 bases on J, and the germline ends lie 7 bases apart.